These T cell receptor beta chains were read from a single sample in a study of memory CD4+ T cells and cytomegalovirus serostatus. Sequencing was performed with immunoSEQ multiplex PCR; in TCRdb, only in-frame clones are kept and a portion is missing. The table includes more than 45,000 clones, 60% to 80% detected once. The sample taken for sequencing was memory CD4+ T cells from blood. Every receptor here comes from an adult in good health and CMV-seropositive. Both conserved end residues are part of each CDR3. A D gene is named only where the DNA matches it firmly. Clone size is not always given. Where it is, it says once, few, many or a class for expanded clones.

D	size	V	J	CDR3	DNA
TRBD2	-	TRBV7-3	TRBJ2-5	CASSPGLEGETQYF	TGTGCCAGCAGCCCGGGACTAGAGGGTGAGACCCAGTACTTC
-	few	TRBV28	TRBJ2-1	CASSQGRGPVGEQFF	TGTGCCAGCAGCCAGGGACGGGGGCCCGTTGGTGAGCAGTTCTTC
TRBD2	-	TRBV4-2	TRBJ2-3	CASSQAAGGDTDTQYF	TGTGCCAGCAGCCAAGCGGCGGGGGGTGACACAGATACGCAGTATTTT
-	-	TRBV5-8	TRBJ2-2	CASSLDGNTGELFF	TGTGCCAGCAGCTTGGACGGAAACACCGGGGAGCTGTTTTTT
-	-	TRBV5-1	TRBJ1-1	CASSLDPRNTEAFF	TGCGCCAGCAGCTTGGACCCTCGGAACACTGAAGCTTTCTTT
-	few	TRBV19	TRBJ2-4	CASSITRGRNIQYF	TGTGCCAGTAGTATCACGAGAGGGAGAAACATTCAGTACTTC
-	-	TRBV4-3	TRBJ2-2	CASSQGLNTGELFF	TGCGCCAGCAGCCAAGGGCTTAACACCGGGGAGCTGTTTTTT
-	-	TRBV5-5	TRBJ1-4	CASSFGHEKLFF	TGTGCCAGCAGCTTCGGCCATGAAAAACTGTTTTTT
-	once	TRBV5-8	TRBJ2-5	CASSLGETQETQYF	TGTGCCAGCAGCTTGGGGGAGACCCAAGAGACCCAGTACTTC
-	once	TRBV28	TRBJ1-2	CASSPDDGYTF	TGTGCCAGCAGTCCCGATGATGGCTACACCTTC
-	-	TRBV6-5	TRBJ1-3	CASRLRFPGNTIYF	TGTGCCAGCAGACTCAGGTTCCCTGGAAACACCATATATTTT
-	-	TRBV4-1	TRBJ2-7	CASSQASGGSYEQYF	TGCGCCAGCAGCCAAGCGTCGGGTGGCTCCTACGAGCAGTACTTC
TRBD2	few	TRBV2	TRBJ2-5	CASRDRRGGPETQYF	TGTGCCAGCAGGGATCGGCGGGGGGGCCCAGAGACCCAGTACTTC
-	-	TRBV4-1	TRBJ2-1	CASSPFYGGDYNEQFF	TGCGCCAGCAGCCCCTTCTATGGGGGTGACTACAATGAGCAGTTCTTC
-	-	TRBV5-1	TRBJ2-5	CASSLGQEGETQYF	TGCGCCAGCAGCTTGGGACAGGAGGGGGAGACCCAGTACTTC
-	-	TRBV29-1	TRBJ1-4	CSGGRANEKLFF	TGCAGCGGGGGGAGAGCTAATGAAAAACTGTTTTTT
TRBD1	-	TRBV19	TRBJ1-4	CASSITGVREKLFF	TGTGCCAGTAGTATCACAGGGGTTCGAGAAAAACTGTTTTTT
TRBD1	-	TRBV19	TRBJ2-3	CASSPGQGTDTQYF	TGTGCCAGTAGCCCGGGACAGGGCACAGATACGCAGTATTTT
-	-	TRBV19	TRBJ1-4	CASSTSVDSRLPEKLFF	TGTGCCAGTAGTACAAGCGTTGACAGCCGGCTCCCCGAAAAACTGTTTTTT
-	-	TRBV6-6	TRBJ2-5	CASRKDWEYQETQYF	TGTGCCAGCAGGAAAGACTGGGAGTACCAAGAGACCCAGTACTTC
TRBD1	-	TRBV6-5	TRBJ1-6	CASSSGQGWSPLHF	TGTGCCAGCAGCTCGGGACAGGGCTGGTCACCCCTCCACTTT
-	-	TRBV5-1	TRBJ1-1	CASGNAQPNTEAFF	TGCGCCAGCGGAAACGCGCAACCGAACACTGAAGCTTTCTTT
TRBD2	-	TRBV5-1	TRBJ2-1	CASSNGGANYNEQFF	TGCGCCAGCAGTAACGGGGGGGCGAACTACAATGAGCAGTTCTTC
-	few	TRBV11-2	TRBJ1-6	CASSYDSRNSPLHF	TGTGCCAGCAGCTACGACAGCCGGAATTCACCCCTCCACTTT
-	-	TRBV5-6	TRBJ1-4	CASSYTRDMSEKLFF	TGTGCCAGCAGCTATACGAGGGACATGAGTGAAAAACTGTTTTTT
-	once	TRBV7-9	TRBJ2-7	CASSTETRGGEQYF	TGTGCCAGCAGCACCGAGACGAGGGGGGGCGAGCAGTACTTC
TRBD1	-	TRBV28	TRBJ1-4	CASSFLLGGQENEKLFF	TGTGCCAGCAGTTTCCTCCTTGGGGGACAGGAGAATGAAAAACTGTTTTTT
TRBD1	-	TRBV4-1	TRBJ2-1	CASSPFTRQGTNEQFF	TGCGCCAGCAGCCCGTTCACCCGACAGGGGACCAATGAGCAGTTCTTC